This T cell receptor (beta chain) was captured by sequencing in a study of T cells after yellow fever vaccination. Study observations and caveats: Weaker in magnitude, the secondary response showed a faster peak on day 5 versus 15. Post-booster reappearance was seen for most primary-vaccination clones (nearly 97% CD4, roughly 86% CD8). Abundant clonotypes from the bulk population could get into FACS-sorted repertoires as contaminants.

The study made its TCR cDNA through 5'RACE template switching. That step introduced a universal primer site along with UMIs. TCRdb reprocessed the 5' RACE reads with MiXCR, giving one entry per CDR3 protein. There are approximately 330,000 distinct CDR3 sequences in the sample; roughly an eighth occur only once, and approximately 3.3% lies in the top ten. Points on this clonotype: Its antigen is unknown.

Source: CD4+ T cells sorted from PBMCs, taken 15 days after the yellow fever booster vaccination. This clonotype was sampled from a man aged 18-30 years who received the YFV17D yellow fever vaccine.

The CDR3 protein is CSVEDPGQNEKLFF. The CDR3 DNA follows: TGCAGCGTTGAAGATCCGGGGCAGAATGAAAAACTGTTTTTT. The rearrangement uses TRBV29-1 and TRBJ1-4; D is possibly TRBD1 (5 bases). The ends were cut back, 0 bases at V and 5 bases at J, with 10 bases in the middle. From germline, CDR1 is SQVTM and CDR2 ANQGSEA. The CDR3 loop spans 14 amino acids.